This T cell receptor beta chain was sequenced for a study of blood T cells in healthy people across ages. Whole-study findings and limits: Naive T cell percentage by flow cytometry tracked strongly with beta diversity.

Then a second PCR, running about 7 to 11 cycles, was carried out with a sample-barcoded 5' primer and a J-beta primer mix. Every cDNA was tagged by a template-switch adaptor with 12 random nucleotides. TCRdb ran MiXCR on the 5' RACE reads and lists one entry per CDR3 protein. The repertoire consists of some 800,000 distinct CDR3 sequences, with approximately 25% occurring once and the leading ten covering approximately 4%. CDR1 is SGHRS and CDR2 is YFSETQ in the germline V gene. V was trimmed by 4 bases and J by 4 bases, leaving 14 bases between them. This CDR3 region has 14 residues. This clonotype was picked up a small number of times. Its target is unknown. This same sample was also taken into another study, of T cells of mothers and their children. That report notes: Each child contributed approximately 2.9 million TCR beta CDR3 reads, while each mother contributed over 10 million.

This clonotype was obtained from a boy younger than 18 in good health. The chain carries TRBV5-1 and TRBJ2-5, with D possibly being TRBD2 (6 bases). The sample taken for sequencing was blood. CDR3 in DNA: TGCGCCAGCAGCACGCGGGCTAGCGTAGAGACCCAGTACTTC. Residues: CASSTRASVETQYF.